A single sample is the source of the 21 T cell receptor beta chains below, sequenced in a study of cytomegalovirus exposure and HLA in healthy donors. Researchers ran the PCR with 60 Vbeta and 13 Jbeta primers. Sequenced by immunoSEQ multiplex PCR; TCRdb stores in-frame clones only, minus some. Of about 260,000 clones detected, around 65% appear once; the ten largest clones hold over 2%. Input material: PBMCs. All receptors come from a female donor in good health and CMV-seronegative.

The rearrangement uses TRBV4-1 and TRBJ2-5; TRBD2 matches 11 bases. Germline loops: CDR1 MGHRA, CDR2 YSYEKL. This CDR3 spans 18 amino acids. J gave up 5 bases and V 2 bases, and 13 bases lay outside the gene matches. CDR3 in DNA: TGCGCCAGCAGCCAACTTCTATTAGCGGGAGGGCCGGGGGAGACCCAGTACTTC. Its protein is CASSQLLLAGGPGETQYF.

The CDR3 protein is CSVEGQSGNTIYF. The CDR3 bases are TGCAGCGTTGAGGGGCAGAGCGGAAACACCATATATTTT. The chain is built from TRBV29-1 and TRBJ1-3, with D perhaps TRBD1 (5 bases). Germline V gives CDR1 SQVTM, CDR2 ANQGSEA. Trimming removed 3 bases at V and 4 bases at J, with 10 bases between. The CDR3 has 13 residues.

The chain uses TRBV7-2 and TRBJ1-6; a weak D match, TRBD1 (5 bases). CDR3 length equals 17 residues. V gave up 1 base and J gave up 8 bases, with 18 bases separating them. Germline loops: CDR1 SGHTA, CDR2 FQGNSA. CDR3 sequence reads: CASSLDDLQVYDSPLHF. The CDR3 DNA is TGTGCCAGCAGCTTAGACGACCTACAGGTTTACGATTCACCCCTCCACTTT.

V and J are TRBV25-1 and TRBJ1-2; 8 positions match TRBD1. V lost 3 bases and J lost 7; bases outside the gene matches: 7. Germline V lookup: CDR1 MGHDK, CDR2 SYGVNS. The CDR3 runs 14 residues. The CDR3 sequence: CASSESGQGFGYTF. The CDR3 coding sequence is TGTGCCAGCAGTGAGTCCGGACAGGGTTTTGGCTACACCTTC.

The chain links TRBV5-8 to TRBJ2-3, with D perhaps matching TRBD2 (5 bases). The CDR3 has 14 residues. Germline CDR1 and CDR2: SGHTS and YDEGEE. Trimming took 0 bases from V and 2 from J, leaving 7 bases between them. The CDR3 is CASSLGGATDTQYF. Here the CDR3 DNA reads TGTGCCAGCAGCTTGGGGGGAGCCACAGATACGCAGTATTTT.

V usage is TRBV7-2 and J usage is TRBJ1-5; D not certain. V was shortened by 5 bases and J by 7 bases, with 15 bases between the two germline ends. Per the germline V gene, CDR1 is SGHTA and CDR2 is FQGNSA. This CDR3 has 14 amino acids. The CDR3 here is CASSLQREGQPQHF. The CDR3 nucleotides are TGTGCCAGCAGCCTGCAGAGGGAGGGACAGCCCCAGCATTTT.

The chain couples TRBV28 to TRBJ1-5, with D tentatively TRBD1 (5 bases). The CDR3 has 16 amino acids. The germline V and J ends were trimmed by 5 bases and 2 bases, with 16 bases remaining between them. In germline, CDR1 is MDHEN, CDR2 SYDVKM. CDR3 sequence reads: CASSPFLGGGNQPQHF. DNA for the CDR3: TGTGCCAGCAGTCCATTTTTGGGAGGGGGCAATCAGCCCCAGCATTTT. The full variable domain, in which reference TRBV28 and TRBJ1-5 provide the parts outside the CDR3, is DVKVTQSSRYLVKRTGEKVFLECVQDMDHENMFWYRQDPGLGLRLIYFSYDVKMKEKGDIPEGYSVSREKKERFSLILESASTNQTSMYLCASSPFLGGGNQPQHFGDGTRLSIL.

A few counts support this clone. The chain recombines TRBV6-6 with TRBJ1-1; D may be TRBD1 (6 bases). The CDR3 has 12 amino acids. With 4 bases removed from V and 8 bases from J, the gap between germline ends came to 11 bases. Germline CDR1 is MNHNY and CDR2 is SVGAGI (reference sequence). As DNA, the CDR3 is TGTGCCAGCAGTTTCGGACAGACGGAAGCTTTCTTT. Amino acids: CASSFGQTEAFF.

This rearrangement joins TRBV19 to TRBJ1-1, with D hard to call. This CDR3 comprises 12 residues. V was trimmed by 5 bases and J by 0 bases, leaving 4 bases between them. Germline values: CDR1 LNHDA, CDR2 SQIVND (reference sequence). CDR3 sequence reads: CASSYMNTEAFF. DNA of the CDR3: TGTGCCAGTAGTTACATGAACACTGAAGCTTTCTTT.

CDR3 nucleotides: TGTGCCAGCAGCCAAGGTAGTAGCGGGAGTAACCAAGAGACCCAGTACTTC. It yields the protein CASSQGSSGSNQETQYF. The V call is TRBV14, the J call TRBJ2-5; TRBD2 matches at 9 bases. Germline V CDR1 and CDR2: SGHDN, FVKESK. V trimming: 1 base; J trimming: 0 bases; junction bases outside the gene matches: 6. The CDR3 runs 17 residues.

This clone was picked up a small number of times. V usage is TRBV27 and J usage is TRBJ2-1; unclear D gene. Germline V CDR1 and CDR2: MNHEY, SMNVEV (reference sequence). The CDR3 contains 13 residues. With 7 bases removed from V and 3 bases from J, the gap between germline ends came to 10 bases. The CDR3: CASKPGYYNEQFF. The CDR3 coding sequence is TGTGCCAGCAAACCGGGTTACTACAATGAGCAGTTCTTC.

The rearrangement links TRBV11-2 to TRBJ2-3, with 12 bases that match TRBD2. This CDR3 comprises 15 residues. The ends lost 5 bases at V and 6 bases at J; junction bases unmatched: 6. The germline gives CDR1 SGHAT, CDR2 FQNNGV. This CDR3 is CASSLLAGGSDTQYF. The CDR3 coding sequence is TGTGCCAGCAGCCTCCTAGCGGGAGGGTCGGATACGCAGTATTTT.

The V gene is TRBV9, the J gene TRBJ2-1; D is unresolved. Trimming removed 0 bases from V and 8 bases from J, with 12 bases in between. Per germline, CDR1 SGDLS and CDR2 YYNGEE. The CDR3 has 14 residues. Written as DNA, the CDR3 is TGTGCCAGCAGCGTAGTTGTTGGCGGCCATGAGCAGTTCTTC. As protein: CASSVVVGGHEQFF.

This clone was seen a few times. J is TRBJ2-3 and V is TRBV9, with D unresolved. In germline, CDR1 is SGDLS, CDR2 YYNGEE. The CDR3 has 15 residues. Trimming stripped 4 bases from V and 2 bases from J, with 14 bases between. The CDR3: CASSPRGAPTDTQYF. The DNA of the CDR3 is TGTGCCAGCAGCCCCCGCGGAGCTCCCACAGATACGCAGTATTTT. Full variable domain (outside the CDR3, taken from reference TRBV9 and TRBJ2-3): DSGVTQTPKHLITATGQRVTLRCSPRSGDLSVYWYQQSLDQGLQFLIQYYNGEERAKGNILERFSAQQFPDLHSELNLSSLELGDSALYFCASSPRGAPTDTQYFGPGTRLTVL.

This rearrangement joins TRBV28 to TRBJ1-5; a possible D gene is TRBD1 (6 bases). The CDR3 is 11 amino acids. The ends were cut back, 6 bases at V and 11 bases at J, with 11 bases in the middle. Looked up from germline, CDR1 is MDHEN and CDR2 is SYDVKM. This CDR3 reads CASSRGQAQHF. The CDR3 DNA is TGTGCCAGCAGCCGGGGACAAGCCCAGCATTTT. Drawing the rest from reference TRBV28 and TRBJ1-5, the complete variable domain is DVKVTQSSRYLVKRTGEKVFLECVQDMDHENMFWYRQDPGLGLRLIYFSYDVKMKEKGDIPEGYSVSREKKERFSLILESASTNQTSMYLCASSRGQAQHFGDGTRLSIL.

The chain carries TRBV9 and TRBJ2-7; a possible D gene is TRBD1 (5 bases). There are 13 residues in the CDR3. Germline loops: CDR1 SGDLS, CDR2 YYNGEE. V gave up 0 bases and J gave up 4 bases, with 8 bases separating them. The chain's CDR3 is CASSVAAGYEQYF. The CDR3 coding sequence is TGTGCCAGCAGCGTAGCCGCAGGGTACGAGCAGTACTTC.

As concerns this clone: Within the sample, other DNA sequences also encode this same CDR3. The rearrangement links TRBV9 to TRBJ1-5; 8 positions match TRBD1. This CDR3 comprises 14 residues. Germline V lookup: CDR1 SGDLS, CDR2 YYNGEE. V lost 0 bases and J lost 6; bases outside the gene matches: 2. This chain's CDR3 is CASSVGTGGQPQHF. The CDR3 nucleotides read TGTGCCAGCAGCGTAGGAACAGGGGGTCAGCCCCAGCATTTT.

CDR3 residues: CASSNPTGFGNTIYF. Written as DNA, the CDR3 is TGTGCCAGTAGTAACCCAACAGGGTTTGGAAACACCATATATTTT. This chain links TRBV19 with TRBJ1-3; possibly TRBD1 for D (6 bases). This CDR3 spans 15 amino acids. V was pared by 4 bases and J by 3 bases, with 13 bases between. Looked up from germline, CDR1 is LNHDA and CDR2 is SQIVND (reference sequence).

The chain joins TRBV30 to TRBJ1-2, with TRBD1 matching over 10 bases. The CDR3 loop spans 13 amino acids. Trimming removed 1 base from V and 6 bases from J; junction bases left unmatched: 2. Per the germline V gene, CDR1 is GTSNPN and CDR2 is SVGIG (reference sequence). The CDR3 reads CAWSATGGDGYTF. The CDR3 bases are TGTGCCTGGAGTGCGACAGGGGGCGATGGCTACACCTTC.

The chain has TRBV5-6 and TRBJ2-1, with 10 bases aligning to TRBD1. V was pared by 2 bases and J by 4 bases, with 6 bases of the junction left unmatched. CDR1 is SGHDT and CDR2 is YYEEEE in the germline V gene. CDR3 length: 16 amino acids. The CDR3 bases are TGTGCCAGCAGCTTAAAGACAGGGGGCGCTTACAATGAGCAGTTCTTC. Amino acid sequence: CASSLKTGGAYNEQFF.

Here the CDR3 reads CAISGSTGVTYEQYF. The DNA for the CDR3 is TGTGCCATCAGTGGCTCGACAGGGGTTACCTACGAGCAGTACTTC. The chain combines TRBV10-3 with TRBJ2-7; 8 bases fit TRBD1. V gave up 4 bases and J gave up 2 bases; unmatched junction bases: 7. This CDR3 region has 15 residues. Germline-derived CDR1 and CDR2 are ENHRY and SYGVKD.